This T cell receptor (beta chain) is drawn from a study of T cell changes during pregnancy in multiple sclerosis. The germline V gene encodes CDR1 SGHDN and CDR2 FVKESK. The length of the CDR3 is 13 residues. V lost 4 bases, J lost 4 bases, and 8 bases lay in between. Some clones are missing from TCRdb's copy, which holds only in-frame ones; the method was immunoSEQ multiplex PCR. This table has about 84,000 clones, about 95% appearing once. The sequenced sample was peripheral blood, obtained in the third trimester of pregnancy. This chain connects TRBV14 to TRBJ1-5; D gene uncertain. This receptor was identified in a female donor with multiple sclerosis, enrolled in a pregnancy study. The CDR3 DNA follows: TGTGCCAGCAGCCGGACTGAAAATCAGCCCCAGCATTTT. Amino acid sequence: CASSRTENQPQHF.